This is a list of T cell receptor beta chains from one sample in a study of vaccination and CD4 T cells after COVID-19. Antigens of these TCRs are unknown. TCRdb analysed the PCR reads with MiXCR anew, one entry per CDR3 protein. This sample carries some 5,100 distinct CDR3 sequences, 41% of them seen once, and the ten largest clones take under 30%. The sequencing sample was made of CD4+ T cells from blood, cultured in vitro. The receptors were sampled from a human donor in good health. Both conserved end residues are part of each CDR3. Each record gives: V gene, D gene, clone size, J gene, CDR3 DNA, CDR3 protein. D genes are given only for firm matches. Clone size appears in some rows only: once, few, many, or a class for an expanded clone.

TRBV25-1	NA	NA	TRBJ2-7	TGTGCCAGCAGCAGCATCCACGAGCAGTACTTC	CASSSIHEQYF
TRBV6-5	TRBD1	few	TRBJ1-2	TGTGCCAGCAGTTCACACGCCCGGGACAGGACGGGTGGCTACACCTTC	CASSSHARDRTGGYTF
TRBV6-2/TRBV6-3	NA	few	TRBJ2-3	TGTGCCAGCAGTTACAGCAAGGATACGCAGTATTTT	CASSYSKDTQYF
TRBV9	TRBD1	NA	TRBJ1-2	TGTGCCAGCAGCGTAGGGGCAGGGGGCGCAGGTGGTGGCTACACCTTC	CASSVGAGGAGGGYTF
TRBV19	NA	NA	TRBJ1-2	TGTGCCAGTAGAGCGGACAGAGTTTATGGCTACACCTTC	CASRADRVYGYTF
TRBV6-5	NA	NA	TRBJ2-7	TGTGCCAGCAGTTCAGGGCGGGGTTGGTCTCACGAGCAGTACTTC	CASSSGRGWSHEQYF
TRBV6-5	TRBD1	few	TRBJ1-1	TGTGCCAGCAGTTCCCAGAGCGAGGGGGCCTCGAAGCGGGTTGAAGCTTTCTTT	CASSSQSEGASKRVEAFF
TRBV30	TRBD1	NA	TRBJ2-7	TGTGCCTGGACCACAGGGGGTAGGCCCTACGAGCAGTACTTC	CAWTTGGRPYEQYF
TRBV7-2	TRBD2	NA	TRBJ2-4	TGTGCCAGCAGCTTATCGGGCCAACTGACTAGCGGTCTAGCCAAAAACATTCAGTACTTC	CASSLSGQLTSGLAKNIQYF
TRBV25-1	TRBD2	few	TRBJ2-2	TGTGCCAGCAGTGACGGGGGGACTGACTACACCGGGGAGCTGTTTTTT	CASSDGGTDYTGELFF
TRBV7-2	NA	few	TRBJ1-1	TGTGCCAGCAGTCGATATCCGGGAGGAGGGCCTTTGGATTTT	CASSRYPGGGPLDF
TRBV5-4	TRBD2	NA	TRBJ2-1	TGTGCCAGCAGCAAGGGACTAGCGGGCGGTTATGAGCAGTTCTTC	CASSKGLAGGYEQFF
TRBV7-7	NA	NA	TRBJ2-2	TGTGCCAGCAGCTTAGGTGGGAGGTACACCGGGGAGCTGTTTTTT	CASSLGGRYTGELFF
TRBV6-5	TRBD1	NA	TRBJ1-1	TGTGCCAGCAGTTATACCCCGGACAGGAAAGCTTTCTTT	CASSYTPDRKAFF
TRBV12-3/TRBV12-4	TRBD2	NA	TRBJ2-7	TGTGCCAGCAGTCCACAACGAGGGGTTGCGGGGGGCAGGTTTCGGAGCGAGCAGTACTTC	CASSPQRGVAGGRFRSEQYF
TRBV27	NA	few	TRBJ2-5	TGTGCCAGCAGTTCTCCGGGTGGGGTGAAGGAGACCCAGTACTTC	CASSSPGGVKETQYF
TRBV11-1	NA	few	TRBJ2-5	TGTGCCAGCAGCTTACGCCGGACCCAAGAGACCCAGTACTTC	CASSLRRTQETQYF
TRBV7-2	TRBD1	NA	TRBJ2-7	TGTGCCAGCAGCACAGGGGTGTTCTACGAGCAGTACTTC	CASSTGVFYEQYF
TRBV6-2/TRBV6-3	NA	NA	TRBJ2-7	TGTGCCAGCAGTTGGGCTAGCTCCTACAAGCAGTACTTC	CASSWASSYKQYF
TRBV2	NA	NA	TRBJ1-1	TGTGCCAGCAAGAAGGAGCCCATGAACACTGAAGCTTTCTTT	CASKKEPMNTEAFF
TRBV6-1	NA	few	TRBJ1-6	TGTGCCAGCAACGAGGGCCTCTTAAGCTCCTATAATTCACCCCTCCACTTT	CASNEGLLSSYNSPLHF
TRBV29-1	NA	NA	TRBJ1-2	TGCAGCGTTGCGGGATTTTATGGCTACACCTTC	CSVAGFYGYTF
TRBV6-1	TRBD1	NA	TRBJ1-5	TGTGCCAGCAGTCCGCGACAGGGGACGGGGAGCAATCAGCCCCAGCATTTT	CASSPRQGTGSNQPQHF
TRBV7-9	NA	few	TRBJ1-6	TGTGCCAGCAGCTCCGGGGGGGTTGATAATTCACCCCTCCACTTT	CASSSGGVDNSPLHF
TRBV6-1	NA	few	TRBJ1-2	TGTGCCAGCAGAAGGGATAGTCTGGGGGGCGCGAACTATGGCTACACCTTC	CASRRDSLGGANYGYTF
TRBV12-3/TRBV12-4	NA	NA	TRBJ2-6	TGTGCCAGCAGTTTCATCCGCCGCTCTGGGGCCAACGTCCTGACTTTC	CASSFIRRSGANVLTF
TRBV20-1	NA	few	TRBJ2-2	TGCAGTGCTAGGTCCAGCCCGAACACCGGGGAGCTGTTTTTT	CSARSSPNTGELFF
TRBV29-1	TRBD1	few	TRBJ1-1	TGCAGCGTTGGGTGGGCAGGGGGCTACACTGAAGCTTTCTTT	CSVGWAGGYTEAFF
TRBV5-6	NA	NA	TRBJ2-6	TGTGCCAGCAGCTTTAGTGGGGCCAACGTCCTGACTTTC	CASSFSGANVLTF
TRBV7-8	NA	few	TRBJ2-7	TGTGCCAGCAGCCAGTATGGGGGCGAGCAGTACTTC	CASSQYGGEQYF
TRBV25-1	NA	NA	TRBJ2-7	TGTGCCAGTAATAGTTACTACGAGCAGTACTTC	CASNSYYEQYF
TRBV28	TRBD1	NA	TRBJ1-2	TGTGCCAGCGGAGCGACAGGGGGTGGCTACACCTTC	CASGATGGGYTF
TRBV7-2	TRBD1	NA	TRBJ2-3	TGTGCCAGCAGTCGACAGGGACGAGATACGCAGTATTTT	CASSRQGRDTQYF
TRBV6-1	NA	NA	TRBJ2-7	TGTGCCAGCTCTACACGTACGGGTGAGCAGTACTTC	CASSTRTGEQYF
TRBV20-1	NA	NA	TRBJ2-1	TGCAGTGCTAGGGGGGCGCGGAATGAGCAGTTCTTC	CSARGARNEQFF
TRBV7-9	TRBD2	NA	TRBJ2-3	TGTGCCACCATCGTGCAAGCACTGGGAGGGTTAACAGATACGCAGTATTTT	CATIVQALGGLTDTQYF
TRBV20-1	NA	NA	TRBJ2-5	TGCAGCGCGGGGACTTTTCAAGAGACCCAGTACTTC	CSAGTFQETQYF
TRBV28	TRBD2	NA	TRBJ2-3	TGTGCCAGCAGTTCACCGGGGACTACTTTAGATACGCAGTATTTT	CASSSPGTTLDTQYF
TRBV20-1	TRBD2	NA	TRBJ2-5	TGCAGTGGCACTAGCGGGGGGGCCGGTGGAGAGACCCAGTACTTC	CSGTSGGAGGETQYF
TRBV19	NA	few	TRBJ1-1	TGTGCCAGTAGTTCCCCGGACAGCCTGACGGCGGCGGCTTTCTTT	CASSSPDSLTAAAFF
TRBV7-2	NA	few	TRBJ1-2	TGTGCCAGCAGCTTAGCGAGTGAGAGCGGAAATGGCTACACCTTC	CASSLASESGNGYTF
TRBV19	TRBD1	few	TRBJ1-2	TGTGCCAGTAGTACCGACGGACAGGGAGGCTACACCTTC	CASSTDGQGGYTF
TRBV6-5	TRBD2	NA	TRBJ2-1	TGTGCCAGCAGTTCGCTGCGTTCTAGCGGGCTTAACAATGAGCAGTTCTTC	CASSSLRSSGLNNEQFF
TRBV6-1	NA	few	TRBJ1-1	TGTGCCAGCAGCCCAGCCGGGACATTAGGAGCTTTCTTT	CASSPAGTLGAFF
TRBV7-8	TRBD1	NA	TRBJ2-1	TGTGCCAGCAGCCCTAGGACAGGGGGCTACAATGAGCAGTTCTTC	CASSPRTGGYNEQFF
TRBV10-2	NA	NA	TRBJ2-5	TGCGCCAGCAGTGACGAGGGGAATTACCAAGAGACCCAGTACTTC	CASSDEGNYQETQYF
TRBV27	NA	NA	TRBJ2-3	TGTGCCAGCAGCCGCATGACAAAAGCTAGCACAGATACGCAGTATTTT	CASSRMTKASTDTQYF
TRBV2	TRBD2	few	TRBJ2-2	TGTGCCAGCAGTGATCCCCTAGCGGGGGCCAACACCGGGGAGCTGTTTTTT	CASSDPLAGANTGELFF
TRBV7-9	NA	NA	TRBJ1-1	TGTGCCAGCAGCCCCCAGACAGTGGCGAACACTGAAGCTTTCTTT	CASSPQTVANTEAFF
TRBV6-1	NA	NA	TRBJ1-3	TGTGCCAGCAGTGAAGGTGCCTCTGGAAACACCATATATTTT	CASSEGASGNTIYF
TRBV7-9	TRBD1	NA	TRBJ1-1	TGTGCCAGCAGCTCCGGTACAGGGGGTTGGACTGAAGCTTTCTTT	CASSSGTGGWTEAFF
TRBV19	NA	NA	TRBJ2-5	TGTGCCAGTAGTATAGCCGGCGGCGGGGAGACCCAGTACTTC	CASSIAGGGETQYF
TRBV12-5	NA	NA	TRBJ2-7	TGTGCTAGTGGTCCTTCCTCCTACGAGCAGTACTTC	CASGPSSYEQYF
TRBV20-1	NA	few	TRBJ1-2	TGCAGTGCTTACCGGGACACAGGATATGGCTACACCTTC	CSAYRDTGYGYTF
TRBV7-9	TRBD2	NA	TRBJ2-3	TGTGCCAGCAGCAACACCGGGACTAGCGGTAGCACAGATACGCAGTATTTT	CASSNTGTSGSTDTQYF